These 24 T cell receptor beta chains came from one sample sequenced in a study of pediatric ulcerative colitis. Assay used: immunoSEQ multiplex PCR; TCRdb lists only in-frame clones, some missing. The table shows under 70,000 clones, with more than 75% occurring only once. Sequenced material: blood. The receptors were sampled from a boy under 18 who was a control in a study of pediatric ulcerative colitis.

V and J are TRBV9 and TRBJ2-2, with D unclear. Germline CDR1 SGDLS, CDR2 YYNGEE. V lost 4 bases to trimming and J lost 2 bases, with 15 bases between them. The CDR3 loop spans 16 amino acids. The CDR3 DNA reads TGTGCCAGCAGCACCAGCACCACCTATAACACCGGGGAGCTGTTTTTT. Protein sequence: CASSTSTTYNTGELFF.

This sequence joins TRBV11-3 and TRBJ2-7; D not resolved. Germline V gives CDR1 SGHNT, CDR2 YENEEA. Trimming stripped 7 bases from V and 2 bases from J, with 6 bases between. The CDR3 has 11 residues. CDR3 region: CASILTYEQYF. The CDR3 nucleotides are TGTGCCAGCATCTTGACCTACGAGCAGTACTTC. The full variable domain, completed using reference TRBV11-3 and TRBJ2-7, is EAGVVQSPRYKIIEKKQPVAFWCNPISGHNTLYWYLQNLGQGPELLIRYENEEAVDDSQLPKDRFSAERLKGVDSTLKIQPAELGDSAVYLCASILTYEQYFGPGTRLTVT.

This chain joins TRBV5-4 and TRBJ1-2; TRBD1 matches at 7 bases. Germline trimming cut 4 bases from V and 3 bases from J; bases unmatched to any gene: 12. The CDR3 contains 16 residues. Germline loops: CDR1 SGHNT, CDR2 YYREEE (reference sequence). Written as DNA, the CDR3 is TGTGCCAGCAGCACCCAGGGGCAGGGGGATTACTATGGCTACACCTTC. It is translated as CASSTQGQGDYYGYTF.

This chain uses TRBV7-2 with TRBJ2-7; TRBD1 is a possible D gene (6 bases). V lost 8 bases and J 0 bases, leaving 17 bases between the germline ends. The germline CDR1 and CDR2 sequences are SGHTA and FQGNSA. This CDR3 spans 15 amino acids. Here the CDR3 reads CASGQKRDHSYEQYF. The CDR3 coding sequence is TGTGCCAGCGGACAGAAACGGGACCACTCCTACGAGCAGTACTTC.

The genes are TRBV10-3 and TRBJ2-7; tentatively, D is TRBD1 (5 bases). This CDR3 has 15 residues. V was trimmed by 3 bases and J by 2 bases, leaving 14 bases between them. Germline V gene lookup returns CDR1 ENHRY and CDR2 SYGVKD. The CDR3 loop is CAISEGVRSPYEQYF. Written as DNA, the CDR3 is TGTGCCATCAGTGAAGGGGTGAGGTCTCCCTACGAGCAGTACTTC.

This chain links TRBV25-1 with TRBJ1-1, with a weak D call TRBD1 (6 bases). Trimming cost V 1 base and J 1 base, with 10 bases left between them. Germline CDR1 reads MGHDK; CDR2 reads SYGVNS. CDR3 length equals 15 residues. The CDR3 spells CASSEWGGANTEAFF. CDR3 nucleotide sequence: TGTGCCAGCAGTGAATGGGGGGGGGCGAACACTGAAGCTTTCTTT.

This chain connects TRBV7-2 to TRBJ1-5; D not certain. This CDR3 is 15 amino acids long. Germline V gene sequence: CDR1 SGHTA, CDR2 FQGNSA. V was pared by 4 bases and J by 1 base, with 11 bases between. Here the CDR3 DNA reads TGTGCCAGCAGCTCTATTGGACGAAGCAATCAGCCCCAGCATTTT. As protein: CASSSIGRSNQPQHF.

This chain uses TRBV6-1 with TRBJ2-7; 12 bases align to TRBD1. The V segment lost 5 bases and the J segment 5 bases; nucleotides outside the gene matches: 7. Germline V lookup: CDR1 MNHNS, CDR2 SASEGT. This CDR3 region has 15 residues. CDR3 sequence (DNA): TGTGCCAGCAGTACATCCGGGACAGGGGGCAACGAGCAGTACTTC. Translated, it gives CASSTSGTGGNEQYF.

The rearrangement joins TRBV6-5 to TRBJ2-2; TRBD2 agrees at 9 bases. Germline CDR1 is MNHEY and CDR2 is SVGAGI. Trimming cost V 6 bases and J 8 bases; bases outside gene matches: 10. The CDR3 has 15 residues. The CDR3 loop reads CASSGGRDLLGELFF. The CDR3 bases are TGTGCCAGCAGCGGCGGGAGGGACCTTCTGGGGGAGCTGTTTTTT.

This clone was found a few times. J is TRBJ1-1 and V is TRBV30; no reliable D call. The CDR3 has 13 amino acids. V was clipped by 5 bases and J by 3 bases, with 13 bases between them. Germline V CDR1 and CDR2: GTSNPN, SVGIG (reference sequence). The CDR3 sequence: CAWAREEDTEAFF. Here the CDR3 DNA reads TGTGCCTGGGCCAGAGAGGAGGACACTGAAGCTTTCTTT.

A few counts support this clone. This sequence joins TRBV7-2 and TRBJ1-6; TRBD1 aligns across 7 bases. The germline gives CDR1 SGHTA, CDR2 FQGNSA. V shed 4 bases, J shed 9 bases, and the junction held 9 bases outside the gene matches. The CDR3 spans 15 residues. CDR3 loop: CASSYRTGSASPLHF. In nucleotides, the CDR3 is TGTGCCAGCAGCTACCGGACAGGTTCTGCTTCACCCCTCCACTTT.

The chain links TRBV19 to TRBJ2-7, with 8 bases fitting TRBD1. The CDR3 loop spans 12 amino acids. Germline assignment: CDR1 LNHDA and CDR2 SQIVND (reference sequence). J was trimmed by 2 bases and V by 8 bases; bases with no gene match: 2. The CDR3 protein is CASSDRAYEQYF. The CDR3 DNA reads TGTGCCAGTTCGGACAGGGCCTACGAGCAGTACTTC.

This chain links TRBV25-1 with TRBJ1-2; maybe TRBD1 (6 bases). Germline CDR1 MGHDK, CDR2 SYGVNS. This CDR3 has 16 residues. The V end was cut by 5 bases, the J end by 1 base, with 17 bases between. CDR3 loop: CASSSLSKGVNYGYTF. The CDR3 coding sequence is TGTGCCAGCAGTTCCCTTTCGAAGGGGGTTAACTATGGCTACACCTTC.

This chain joins TRBV5-1 and TRBJ2-3; 9 bases are a match to TRBD2. The V gene's germline CDR1 is SGHRS and CDR2 YFSETQ. J was trimmed by 6 bases and V by 5 bases; bases with no gene match: 4. This CDR3 spans 13 amino acids. In nucleotides, the CDR3 is TGCGCCAGCAGTAAGCGGGAGGATGATACGCAGTATTTT. Residues: CASSKREDDTQYF. Full variable domain (missing parts from reference TRBV5-1 and TRBJ2-3): KAGVTQTPRYLIKTRGQQVTLSCSPISGHRSVSWYQQTPGQGLQFLFEYFSETQRNKGNFPGRFSGRQFSNSRSEMNVSTLELGDSALYLCASSKREDDTQYFGPGTRLTVL.

The chain carries TRBV15 and TRBJ1-5, with 9 positions matching TRBD1. Germline V gene lookup returns CDR1 LNHNV and CDR2 YYDKDF (reference sequence). The CDR3 runs to 14 residues. After removal of 3 bases from V and 4 bases from J, the junction contained 1 base not matched to a gene. CDR3 protein: CATSRGTGNQPQHF. In DNA, the CDR3 is TGTGCCACCAGCAGGGGGACAGGGAATCAGCCCCAGCATTTT.

The chain couples TRBV5-6 to TRBJ2-1; 11 nucleotides align to TRBD2. CDR3 size: 14 residues. The ends lost 4 bases at V and 6 bases at J; junction bases unmatched: 3. Germline V gives CDR1 SGHDT, CDR2 YYEEEE. The chain's CDR3 is CASSVAGGPNEQFF. Here the CDR3 DNA reads TGTGCCAGCAGCGTAGCGGGGGGGCCCAATGAGCAGTTCTTC.

The rearrangement links TRBV11-3 to TRBJ2-3, with D maybe TRBD1 (6 bases). The CDR3 spans 14 residues. CDR1 SGHNT and CDR2 YENEEA come from the germline V gene. Between the trimmed V and J ends, which lost 5 bases and 8 bases, there was a span of 17 bases. This chain's CDR3 is CASSPGARWGTQYF. Here the CDR3 DNA reads TGTGCCAGCAGCCCAGGGGCTAGGTGGGGTACGCAGTATTTT.

V usage is TRBV19 and J usage is TRBJ2-7; D may be TRBD1 (5 bases). Deletions cut 1 base from V and 2 bases from J, with 12 bases between. This CDR3 is built from 15 residues. Germline CDR1 and CDR2: LNHDA and SQIVND (reference sequence). CDR3 loop: CASSIGAGPTYEQYF. CDR3 coding DNA: TGTGCCAGTAGTATAGGGGCAGGGCCTACCTACGAGCAGTACTTC.

This clone was detected only once. The chain combines TRBV28 with TRBJ1-3; the D is unclear. Deletions cut 6 bases from V and 3 bases from J, with 9 bases between. The CDR3 contains 13 residues. The germline V gene encodes CDR1 MDHEN and CDR2 SYDVKM. CDR3 in DNA: TGTGCCAGCAGCGGACCCCATGGAAACACCATATATTTT. Protein: CASSGPHGNTIYF.

The chain couples TRBV5-6 to TRBJ2-3; 10 nucleotides line up with TRBD2. Germline assignment: CDR1 SGHDT and CDR2 YYEEEE. CDR3 length equals 16 residues. Trimming at V came to 2 bases and at J to 2 bases, leaving 5 bases not matched to a gene. The CDR3 sequence is CASSLIAGGFTDTQYF. DNA of the CDR3: TGTGCCAGCAGCTTAATAGCGGGGGGATTCACAGATACGCAGTATTTT.

The chain is built from TRBV11-3 and TRBJ1-2, with TRBD1 identical over 8 bases. Looked up from germline, CDR1 is SGHNT and CDR2 is YENEEA. V lost 4 bases to trimming and J lost 8 bases; unmatched junction nucleotides: 9. The CDR3 length is 14 residues. The CDR3 DNA reads as TGTGCCAGCAGCTCTCGCTCGACAGGGGAAGGCTACACCTTC. Its protein product is CASSSRSTGEGYTF. Together with reference TRBV11-3 and TRBJ1-2, the CDR3 gives the full variable domain: EAGVVQSPRYKIIEKKQPVAFWCNPISGHNTLYWYLQNLGQGPELLIRYENEEAVDDSQLPKDRFSAERLKGVDSTLKIQPAELGDSAVYLCASSSRSTGEGYTFGSGTRLTVV.

Note on this clone: Germline is not matched at one junction end, which may reflect a read error. The rearrangement uses TRBV7-7 and TRBJ2-1; the match to TRBD1 covers 7 bases. The CDR3 contains 16 residues. The germline CDR1 and CDR2 sequences are SSHAT and FNYEAQ (reference sequence). Here the CDR3 reads CASSLTPGTAYDEQFF. CDR3 in DNA: TGTGCTAGCAGCTTGACCCCCGGGACAGCATACGATGAGCAGTTCTTC. Drawing the rest from reference TRBV7-7 and TRBJ2-1, the complete variable domain is GAGVSQSPRYKVTKRGQDVTLRCDPISSHATLYWYQQALGQGPEFLTYFNYEAQPDKSGLPSDRFSAERPEGSISTLTIQRTEQRDSAMYRCASSLTPGTAYDEQFFGPGTRLTVL.

The V call is TRBV4-1, the J call TRBJ2-7; the D is unclear. With 2 bases removed from V and 13 bases from J, the gap between germline ends came to 9 bases. CDR3 length: 10 residues. Looked up from germline, CDR1 is MGHRA and CDR2 is YSYEKL. CDR3 in amino acids: CASSQYWFYF. In nucleotides, the CDR3 is TGCGCCAGCAGCCAATATTGGTTCTACTTC.

The V call is TRBV7-2, the J call TRBJ2-5, with D possibly being TRBD1 or TRBD2 (5 bases each). The last part of the DNA fits TRBJ2-7 better; the J call may be wrong. The CDR3 has 15 amino acids. Germline V gives CDR1 SGHTA, CDR2 FQGNSA. The CDR3 protein is CASTTRGAGSYEQYF. In DNA form, the CDR3 reads TGTGCCAGCACTACTAGGGGTGCAGGGTCCTACGAGCAGTACTTC.